The entry below describes one TCR beta chain. This sample is part of a study of blood T cell repertoires in COVID-19. Per germline, CDR1 LGHDT and CDR2 YNNKEL (reference sequence). The CDR3 covers 15 residues. The V end lost 0 bases, the J end lost 6 bases, and 15 bases lay between the germline ends. Using immunoSEQ multiplex PCR, the repertoire was profiled, and TCRdb retains in-frame clones only, with some absent. The table has about 180,000 clones, approximately 86% seen once. The sequenced sample consisted of peripheral blood. This receptor was taken from a man aged 50-60 years with active or convalescent COVID-19. The rearrangement joins TRBV3-1 (or the pseudogene TRBV3-2) to TRBJ2-7; possibly TRBD1 for D (5 bases). DNA for the CDR3: TGTGCCAGCAGCCAAGATCCTCCAGGGTCGGCCGAGCAGTACTTC. Translating it yields CASSQDPPGSAEQYF.